The 27 T cell receptor beta chains below were found in one sample sequenced in a study of blood T cell repertoires in COVID-19 (dated by TCRdb to the early 2020s). Library preparation used the immunoSEQ multiplex PCR assay. TCRdb took this table from immuneACCESS and kept in-frame rearrangements with V and J called. Such tables lack part of the clones; where checked against another copy, unresolved V genes explain under half of the gap, and the rest is unexplained. Present in this sample are tens of thousands of clones, about nine tenths of which were seen just once. About 7% of the sample comes from the top ten. The sequenced material came from peripheral blood. These receptors came from a human donor in a cohort sampled during active COVID-19.

In its sample, this clone was seen once. The chain has TRBV7-2 and TRBJ1-3; D remains unclear. V lost 4 bases, J lost 8 bases, and 12 bases lay in between. Germline V gene sequence: CDR1 SGHTA, CDR2 FQGNSA. CDR3 length: 13 amino acids. The CDR3 reads CASSSNGRDTIYF. DNA of the CDR3: TGTGCCAGCAGCTCCAATGGGAGAGACACCATATATTTT.

Comments on this clone: The junction departs from germline at one end; a sequencing error may be responsible. This chain uses TRBV4-1 with TRBJ1-4; 12 nucleotides line up with TRBD1. CDR1 and CDR2 from the germline V gene are MGHRA and YSYEKL. The CDR3 runs to 12 residues. Here the CDR3 reads CASSQEGQGAKF. The CDR3 DNA reads TGCGCCAGCAGCCAAGAGGGACAGGGGGCAAAGTTT.

The V and J genes are TRBV28 and TRBJ1-1, with D tentatively TRBD1 (6 bases). With 7 bases removed from V and 1 base from J, the gap between germline ends came to 16 bases. Germline CDR1 and CDR2: MDHEN and SYDVKM. This CDR3 region has 15 residues. CDR3 loop: CASMDNTGKNTEAFF. For the CDR3, the DNA is TGTGCCAGCATGGATAATACAGGGAAGAACACTGAAGCTTTCTTT.

The gene calls are TRBV12-3 or TRBV12-4 and TRBJ1-2; 9 nucleotides match TRBD1. The CDR3 consists of 13 residues. Losses at the gene ends were 6 bases for V and 7 bases for J; bases not matched to a gene: 6. CDR3 region: CASRAGTGPGYTF. The CDR3 DNA sequence: TGTGCCAGCAGGGCCGGGACAGGGCCTGGCTACACCTTC.

This clone showed up just a few times. V and J are TRBV5-1 and TRBJ1-2; the match to TRBD1 covers 7 bases. Germline V gene sequence: CDR1 SGHRS, CDR2 YFSETQ. Germline trimming cut 1 base from V and 7 bases from J; bases unmatched to any gene: 4. This CDR3 contains 13 residues. CDR3 sequence: CASSLMAGGGYTF. For the CDR3, the DNA is TGCGCCAGCAGCTTGATGGCAGGGGGTGGCTACACCTTC.

V and J are TRBV11-3 and TRBJ2-3; a weak D match, TRBD2 (5 bases). CDR1 SGHNT and CDR2 YENEEA come from the germline V gene. Between the trimmed V and J ends, which lost 1 base and 5 bases, there was a span of 22 bases. The CDR3 has 18 residues. The chain's CDR3 is CASSLGVTSEPIGDTQYF. The CDR3 DNA follows: TGTGCCAGCAGCTTAGGGGTTACTAGTGAGCCGATTGGAGATACGCAGTATTTT.

V gene TRBV19 combines with J gene TRBJ2-2, with D tentatively TRBD1 (6 bases). V was cut by 6 bases and J by 6 bases, with 8 bases left in between. Looked up from germline, CDR1 is LNHDA and CDR2 is SQIVND (reference sequence). The CDR3 runs 12 residues. The DNA of the CDR3 is TGTGCCAGTAGCAGGGGAGCCGGGGAGCTGTTTTTT. As protein: CASSRGAGELFF.

The rearrangement links TRBV11-2 to TRBJ2-7, with a tentative D call TRBD1 (6 bases). The V and J ends lost 1 base and 7 bases respectively, with 14 bases between them. The CDR3 sequence is 14 residues long. Germline CDR1 reads SGHAT; CDR2 reads FQNNGV. The CDR3 nucleotides are TGTGCCAGCAGCTTAGGCAGGGGCGTCTATGAGCAGTACTTC. Translation: CASSLGRGVYEQYF.

The V gene is TRBV4-2, the J gene TRBJ2-7; a possible D gene is TRBD2 (6 bases). Germline CDR1 LGHNA, CDR2 YNFKEQ. The ends were cut back, 2 bases at V and 0 bases at J, with 8 bases in the middle. The CDR3 is 14 residues long. CDR3 in DNA: TGTGCCAGCAGCCAACCTAGCGTCTCCTACGAGCAGTACTTC. As protein: CASSQPSVSYEQYF.

The chain is built from TRBV5-4 and TRBJ2-1, with D perhaps TRBD2 (6 bases). CDR3 length: 15 amino acids. Trimming took off 2 bases at V and 1 base at J, with 10 bases between the two ends. The germline V gene has CDR1 SGHNT and CDR2 YYREEE (reference sequence). CDR3 coding DNA: TGTGCCAGCAGCTTTGGGGGGAGGTCCTACAATGAGCAGTTCTTC. It specifies CASSFGGRSYNEQFF. Filled out from reference TRBV5-4 and TRBJ2-1, the complete variable domain reads ETGVTQSPTHLIKTRGQQVTLRCSSQSGHNTVSWYQQALGQGPQFIFQYYREEENGRGNFPPRFSGLQFPNYSSELNVNALELDDSALYLCASSFGGRSYNEQFFGPGTRLTVL.

V and J are TRBV7-9 and TRBJ2-5; 10 nucleotides agree with TRBD1. Germline assignment: CDR1 SEHNR and CDR2 FQNEAQ (reference sequence). The junction had 3 bases not matched to a gene; V was cut back by 3 bases and J by 5 bases. The CDR3 sequence is 14 residues long. This chain's CDR3 is CASSFDRGQETQYF. CDR3 coding DNA: TGTGCCAGCAGCTTCGACAGGGGGCAGGAGACCCAGTACTTC.

The chain joins TRBV6-4 to TRBJ1-2; TRBD1 matches at 8 bases. This CDR3 has 17 amino acids. J was trimmed by 6 bases and V by 3 bases; bases with no gene match: 15. Per germline, CDR1 MRHNA and CDR2 SNTAGT. The CDR3, as DNA: TGTGCCAGCAGTGATTTAGACAGGGGTGCAATGGTCGATGGCTACACCTTC. Amino acids: CASSDLDRGAMVDGYTF.

This chain links TRBV27 with TRBJ1-4; maybe TRBD1 (5 bases). The germline V gene encodes CDR1 MNHEY and CDR2 SMNVEV (reference sequence). The CDR3 length is 14 residues. V dropped 2 bases and J dropped 2 bases, with 6 bases sitting between them. The CDR3 loop reads CASSLAGTNEKLFF. Written as DNA, the CDR3 is TGTGCCAGCAGTTTAGCAGGGACTAATGAAAAACTGTTTTTT.

The chain links TRBV9 to TRBJ2-1; D is uncertain. The CDR3 runs to 14 residues. V lost 7 bases to trimming and J lost 0 bases, with 11 bases between them. The germline CDR1 and CDR2 sequences are SGDLS and YYNGEE. CDR3 nucleotides: TGTGCCAGCGGCCCGCTGAACTCCTACAATGAGCAGTTCTTC. Its protein product is CASGPLNSYNEQFF. Combining the CDR3 with reference TRBV9 and TRBJ2-1 gives the whole variable domain DSGVTQTPKHLITATGQRVTLRCSPRSGDLSVYWYQQSLDQGLQFLIQYYNGEERAKGNILERFSAQQFPDLHSELNLSSLELGDSALYFCASGPLNSYNEQFFGPGTRLTVL.

CDR3 coding DNA: TGTGCCATCGTGCAGGGTCCGAACACTGAAGCTTTCTTT. Its protein is CAIVQGPNTEAFF. This chain connects TRBV10-3 to TRBJ1-1; weak D call: TRBD1 (5 bases). V dropped 8 bases and J dropped 1 base, with 11 bases sitting between them. The CDR3 covers 13 residues. Germline CDR1 is ENHRY and CDR2 is SYGVKD.

The rearrangement uses TRBV5-4 and TRBJ2-2; no clear D gene. The germline CDR1 and CDR2 sequences are SGHNT and YYREEE (reference sequence). V lost 2 bases to trimming and J lost 0 bases, with 14 bases between them. The CDR3 runs 17 residues. This CDR3 reads CASSFFGSAPNTGELFF. The CDR3 nucleotides are TGTGCCAGCAGCTTCTTTGGCAGCGCCCCGAACACCGGGGAGCTGTTTTTT. Full variable domain (remainder filled in from reference TRBV5-4 and TRBJ2-2): ETGVTQSPTHLIKTRGQQVTLRCSSQSGHNTVSWYQQALGQGPQFIFQYYREEENGRGNFPPRFSGLQFPNYSSELNVNALELDDSALYLCASSFFGSAPNTGELFFGEGSRLTVL.

The chain uses TRBV19 and TRBJ1-3, with D uncertain. This CDR3 spans 16 amino acids. CDR1 is LNHDA, CDR2 SQIVND, per germline (reference sequence). V was clipped by 5 bases and J by 2 bases, with 16 bases between them. In DNA form, the CDR3 reads TGTGCCAGTAGTGTTAGACGGGAGTTGGCTGGAAACACCATATATTTT. Translation gives CASSVRRELAGNTIYF.

J is TRBJ1-1 and V is TRBV5-4; D remains unclear. Germline lookup yields CDR1 SGHNT and CDR2 YYREEE (reference sequence). The germline V and J ends were trimmed by 4 bases and 0 bases, with 7 bases remaining between them. The CDR3 runs to 13 residues. CDR3 in DNA: TGTGCCAGCAGCAGCGAATTGAACACTGAAGCTTTCTTT. This codes for CASSSELNTEAFF. Combining the CDR3 with reference TRBV5-4 and TRBJ1-1 gives the whole variable domain ETGVTQSPTHLIKTRGQQVTLRCSSQSGHNTVSWYQQALGQGPQFIFQYYREEENGRGNFPPRFSGLQFPNYSSELNVNALELDDSALYLCASSSELNTEAFFGQGTRLTVV.

V usage is TRBV30 and J usage is TRBJ2-5; a possible D gene is TRBD2 (5 bases). The CDR3 runs to 11 residues. CDR1 and CDR2 (germline): GTSNPN, SVGIG (reference sequence). V lost 8 bases to trimming and J lost 4 bases, with 11 bases between them. The CDR3 DNA follows: TGTGCCCACAGCGAGGGAGAGACCCAGTACTTC. This codes for CAHSEGETQYF. The full variable domain, with the rest looked up from reference TRBV30 and TRBJ2-5, is SQTIHQWPATLVQPVGSPLSLECTVEGTSNPNLYWYRQAAGRGLQLLFYSVGIGQISSEVPQNLSASRPQDRQFILSSKKLLLSDSGFYLCAHSEGETQYFGPGTRLLVL.

A single count supports this clone. The chain joins TRBV10-2 to TRBJ2-1; 7 positions agree with TRBD2. Germline V gene lookup returns CDR1 WSHSY and CDR2 SAAADI. The CDR3 covers 15 residues. J was trimmed by 6 bases and V by 5 bases; bases with no gene match: 10. CDR3 sequence (DNA): TGCGCCAGCAGTCGGACTAGTCAAGTTGTCAATGAGCAGTTCTTC. Its protein product is CASSRTSQVVNEQFF.

J is TRBJ2-3 and V is TRBV7-2, with 8 bases that match TRBD2. CDR3 size: 15 residues. The germline V gene encodes CDR1 SGHTA and CDR2 FQGNSA. V shed 2 bases, J shed 2 bases, and the junction held 3 bases outside the gene matches. The CDR3 loop is CASSLRGGTTDTQYF. In DNA, the CDR3 is TGTGCCAGCAGCTTACGCGGGGGGACCACAGATACGCAGTATTTT.

CDR3 amino acids: CATVNPRELRKSSYEQYF. CDR3 nucleotide sequence: TGCGCCACCGTTAATCCACGGGAACTGAGAAAGAGCTCCTACGAGCAGTACTTC. V gene TRBV10-2 combines with J gene TRBJ2-7; TRBD2 might be the D (5 bases). This CDR3 comprises 18 residues. Trimming removed 10 bases at V and 0 bases at J, with 28 bases between. Germline V gives CDR1 WSHSY, CDR2 SAAADI.

V usage is TRBV12-3 or TRBV12-4 and J usage is TRBJ1-1; D gene ambiguous. V was clipped by 8 bases and J by 1 base, with 8 bases between them. The CDR3 has 12 amino acids. CDR3 DNA: TGTGCCAGCCGCGGAGAGAACACTGAAGCTTTCTTT. Its protein is CASRGENTEAFF.

This clone showed up just once. The V and J genes are TRBV5-1 and TRBJ1-2; 9 bases match TRBD1. Germline trimming cut 4 bases from V and 2 bases from J; bases unmatched to any gene: 9. CDR1 and CDR2 (germline): SGHRS, YFSETQ. The CDR3 has 16 residues. The CDR3 DNA follows: TGCGCCAGCAGCCCAGGGACAGGGTTCCTCAACTATGGCTACACCTTC. Its translation: CASSPGTGFLNYGYTF.

This chain links TRBV4-3 with TRBJ2-7, with TRBD2 matching 14 bases. The germline V gene has CDR1 LGHNA and CDR2 YSLEER. The junction had 11 bases not matched to a gene; V was cut back by 3 bases and J by 7 bases. There are 17 residues in the CDR3. CDR3 sequence: CASSQIETSGGAEEQYF. CDR3 DNA sequence: TGCGCCAGCAGCCAGATCGAGACTAGCGGGGGGGCGGAAGAGCAGTACTTC.

This chain joins TRBV9 and TRBJ2-1; TRBD2 agrees at 13 bases. From germline, CDR1 is SGDLS and CDR2 YYNGEE. This CDR3 is built from 16 residues. The V and J ends lost 4 bases and 7 bases, in that order; junction bases with no gene match: 8. The CDR3 is CASSFGLAGVSNEQFF. CDR3 coding DNA: TGTGCCAGCAGCTTCGGACTAGCGGGGGTGTCGAATGAGCAGTTCTTC.

The V and J genes are TRBV18 and TRBJ1-5; a weak D match, TRBD1 (5 bases). The CDR3 length is 14 residues. V was cut by 3 bases and J by 4 bases, with 10 bases left in between. Germline V gene data show CDR1 as KGHSH and CDR2 as LQKENI. DNA for the CDR3: TGTGCCAGCTCACCTCTTGACAGAAATCAGCCCCAGCATTTT. This translates into CASSPLDRNQPQHF.